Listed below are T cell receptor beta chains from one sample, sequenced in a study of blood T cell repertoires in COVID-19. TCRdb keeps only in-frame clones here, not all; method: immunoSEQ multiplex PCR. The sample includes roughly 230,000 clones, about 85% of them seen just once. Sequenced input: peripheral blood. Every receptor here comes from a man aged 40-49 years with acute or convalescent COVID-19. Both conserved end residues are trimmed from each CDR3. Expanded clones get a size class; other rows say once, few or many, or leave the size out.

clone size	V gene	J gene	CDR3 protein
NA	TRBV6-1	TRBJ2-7	ASSETFRTSGGYSYEQY
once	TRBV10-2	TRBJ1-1	ASSAPGQGAAEAF
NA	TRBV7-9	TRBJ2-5	ASSQGLAGGQETQY
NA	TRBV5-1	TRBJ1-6	ASSFSPGGSPLH
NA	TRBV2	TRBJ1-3	ASSEYPASSGNTIY
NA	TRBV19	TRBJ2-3	ASSRDRVTDTQY
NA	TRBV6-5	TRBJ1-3	ASRTGGTGNTIY
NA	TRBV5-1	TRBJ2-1	ASSARGVEQF
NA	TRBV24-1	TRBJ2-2	ATSDLTGTGVAGELF
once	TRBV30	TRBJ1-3	AWSVPGGGNTIY
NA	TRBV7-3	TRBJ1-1	ASSLGGARNTEAF
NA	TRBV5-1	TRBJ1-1	ASSLVQGNTEAF
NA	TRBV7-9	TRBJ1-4	ASSLVSGSTREKLF
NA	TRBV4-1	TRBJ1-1	ASSQGYTTSNTEAF
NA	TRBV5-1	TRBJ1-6	ASSSRDRYNSPLH
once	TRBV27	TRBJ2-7	ASSLRQGPPYEQY
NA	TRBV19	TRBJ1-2	ASSPSTGVGGYT
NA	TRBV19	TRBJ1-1	ASRQRSTEAF
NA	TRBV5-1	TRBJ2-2	ASSLPLSAGANTGELF
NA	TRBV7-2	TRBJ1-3	ASSSRGLGNTIY
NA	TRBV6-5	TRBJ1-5	ASRGARNQPQH
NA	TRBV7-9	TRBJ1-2	ASSSSSNYGYT
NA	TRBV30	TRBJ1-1	AWSQGKGLRAF
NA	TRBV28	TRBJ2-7	ASSVSRISYEQY
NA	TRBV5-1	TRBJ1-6	ASSLVDPINNSPLH
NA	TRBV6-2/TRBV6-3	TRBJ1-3	ASSYAGGAGNTIY